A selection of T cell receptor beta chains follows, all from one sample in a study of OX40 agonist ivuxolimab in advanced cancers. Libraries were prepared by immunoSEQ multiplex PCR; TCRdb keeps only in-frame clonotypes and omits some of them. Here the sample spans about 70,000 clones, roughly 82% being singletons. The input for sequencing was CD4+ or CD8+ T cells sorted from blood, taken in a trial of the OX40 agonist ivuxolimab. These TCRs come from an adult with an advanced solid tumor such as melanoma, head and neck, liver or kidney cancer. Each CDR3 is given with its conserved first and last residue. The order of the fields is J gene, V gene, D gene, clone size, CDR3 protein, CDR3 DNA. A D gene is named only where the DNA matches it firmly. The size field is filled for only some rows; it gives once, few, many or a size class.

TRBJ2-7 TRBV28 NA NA CASHESFTYEQYF TGTGCCAGCCACGAGAGCTTCACCTACGAGCAGTACTTC
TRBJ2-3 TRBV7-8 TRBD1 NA CASSLTGGKDTQYF TGTGCCAGCAGCTTAACAGGGGGCAAAGATACGCAGTATTTT
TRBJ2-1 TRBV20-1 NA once CSARESNEQFF TGCAGTGCTAGGGAGAGCAATGAGCAGTTCTTC
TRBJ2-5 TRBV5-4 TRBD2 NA CASSPMGGEQETQYF TGTGCCAGCAGCCCCATGGGGGGGGAACAAGAGACCCAGTACTTC
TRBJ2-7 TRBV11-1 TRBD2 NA CASSLGLAGAYEQYF TGTGCCAGCAGCTTGGGACTAGCGGGAGCCTACGAGCAGTACTTC
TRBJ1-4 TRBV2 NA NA CASSSQVINEKLFF TGTGCCAGCAGTTCTCAGGTTATTAATGAAAAACTGTTTTTT
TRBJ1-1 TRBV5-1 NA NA CASSPSGGNTEAFF TGCGCCAGCAGCCCATCCGGGGGGAACACTGAAGCTTTCTTT
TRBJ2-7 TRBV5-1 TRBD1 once CASSTDRAEQYF TGCGCCAGCAGCACCGACAGGGCTGAGCAGTACTTC
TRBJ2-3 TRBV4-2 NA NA CASSHRGYNTDTQYF TGTGCCAGCAGCCACCGGGGGTATAACACAGATACGCAGTATTTT
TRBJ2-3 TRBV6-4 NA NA CASSDSGLADTQYF TGTGCCAGCAGTGACTCCGGGCTGGCAGATACGCAGTATTTT
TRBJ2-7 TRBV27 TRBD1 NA CASRTGPTSYEQYF TGTGCCTCCCGGACAGGCCCTACCTCCTACGAGCAGTACTTC
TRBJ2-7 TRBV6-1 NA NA CASSPLGLGNEQYF TGTGCCAGCAGTCCTTTGGGACTCGGCAACGAGCAGTACTTC
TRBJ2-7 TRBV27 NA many CASSSPLYEQYF TGTGCCAGCAGTTCCCCACTCTACGAGCAGTACTTC
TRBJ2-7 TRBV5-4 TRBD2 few CASSRGLAGDYEQYF TGTGCCAGCAGCCGCGGACTAGCGGGAGATTACGAGCAGTACTTC
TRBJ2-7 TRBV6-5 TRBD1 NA CASSYPNTGDGEQYF TGTGCCAGCAGTTACCCAAACACAGGGGATGGCGAGCAGTACTTC
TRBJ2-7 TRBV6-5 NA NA CASSSTYYEQYF TGTGCCAGCAGTTCAACTTATTACGAGCAGTACTTC
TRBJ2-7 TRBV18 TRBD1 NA CASSLNSPGQGSYEQYF TGTGCCAGCTCACTAAACTCCCCGGGACAGGGCTCCTACGAGCAGTACTTC
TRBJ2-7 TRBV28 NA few CASSPPIFFAYEQYF TGTGCCAGCAGCCCTCCAATTTTTTTTGCCTACGAGCAGTACTTC
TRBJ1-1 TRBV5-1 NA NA CASSFQAAGTEAFF TGCGCCAGCAGCTTCCAGGCCGCGGGCACTGAAGCTTTCTTT
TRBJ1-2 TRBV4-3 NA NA CASSQTQGGGYTF TGCGCCAGCAGCCAAACCCAGGGAGGTGGCTACACCTTC
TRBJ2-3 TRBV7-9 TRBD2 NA CASSFSVGTSGPTDTQYF TGTGCCAGCAGCTTCTCCGTTGGGACTAGCGGCCCCACAGATACGCAGTATTTT
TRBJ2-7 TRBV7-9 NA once CASRRYSDLGEQYF TGTGCCAGCAGGCGCTACTCGGATCTCGGGGAGCAGTACTTC
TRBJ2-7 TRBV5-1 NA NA CASSRDQGYEQYF TGCGCCAGCAGCCGGGACCAAGGCTACGAGCAGTACTTC
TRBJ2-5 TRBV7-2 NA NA CASSLSLTAETQYF TGTGCCAGCAGCTTATCACTAACGGCGGAGACCCAGTACTTC
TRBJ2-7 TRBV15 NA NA CATSSPPSYEQYF TGTGCCACCAGCTCCCCACCATCCTACGAGCAGTACTTC
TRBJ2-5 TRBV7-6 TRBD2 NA CASTLGAPGLAQETQYF TGTGCCAGCACCCTGGGAGCCCCTGGACTAGCACAAGAGACCCAGTACTTC
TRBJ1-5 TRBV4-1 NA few CASSQEGGRVVNQPQHF TGCGCCAGCAGCCAAGAAGGGGGGCGCGTTGTAAATCAGCCCCAGCATTTT
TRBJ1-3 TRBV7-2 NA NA CASSFPGGNTIYF TGTGCCAGCAGCTTCCCCGGAGGAAACACCATATATTTT
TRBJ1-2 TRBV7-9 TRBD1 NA CASTQGAMNGYTF TGTGCCAGTACGCAGGGGGCGATGAACGGCTACACCTTC
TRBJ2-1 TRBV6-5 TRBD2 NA CASSEMPGLEQFF TGTGCCAGCAGTGAAATGCCGGGACTAGAGCAGTTCTTC
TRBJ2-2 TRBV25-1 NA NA CASTKNWGSNTGELFF TGTGCCAGCACCAAGAATTGGGGGTCGAACACCGGGGAGCTGTTTTTT
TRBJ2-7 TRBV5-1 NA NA CASSFDGTYEQYF TGCGCCAGCAGCTTCGACGGGACCTACGAGCAGTACTTC
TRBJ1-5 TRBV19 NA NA CASSIVRGYDNQPQHF TGTGCCAGTAGTATAGTCCGGGGTTACGACAATCAGCCCCAGCATTTT
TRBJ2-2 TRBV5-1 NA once CASPDPGELFF TGCGCCAGTCCAGATCCCGGGGAGCTGTTTTTT
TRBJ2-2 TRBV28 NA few CASVSYSGTRTGELFF TGTGCCAGCGTCTCATACTCCGGGACACGCACCGGGGAGCTGTTTTTT
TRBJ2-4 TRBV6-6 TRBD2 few CASRERGGAKNIQYF TGTGCCAGCAGGGAGCGGGGGGGTGCCAAAAACATTCAGTACTTC
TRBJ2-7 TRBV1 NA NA CTSSGAVSYEQYF TGCACCAGCAGCGGGGCCGTCTCCTACGAGCAGTACTTC
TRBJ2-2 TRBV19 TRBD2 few CASSISGLAAGELFF TGTGCCAGTAGTATATCGGGACTAGCGGCCGGGGAGCTGTTTTTT
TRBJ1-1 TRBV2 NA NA CASSESPINTEAFF TGTGCCAGCAGTGAAAGTCCCATAAACACTGAAGCTTTCTTT
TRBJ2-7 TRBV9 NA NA CASSLGGDRNTYEQYF TGTGCCAGCAGCTTAGGGGGGGACAGAAATACCTACGAGCAGTACTTC
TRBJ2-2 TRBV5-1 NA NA CASSLLGRANTGELFF TGCGCCAGCAGCCTCCTTGGGAGAGCGAACACCGGGGAGCTGTTTTTT
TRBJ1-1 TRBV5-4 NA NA CASSRRGAANTEAFF TGTGCCAGCAGCCGTCGGGGGGCGGCGAACACTGAAGCTTTCTTT
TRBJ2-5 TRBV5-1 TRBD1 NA CASSLTGGPTETQYF TGCGCCAGCAGCTTGACAGGGGGCCCGACGGAGACCCAGTACTTC